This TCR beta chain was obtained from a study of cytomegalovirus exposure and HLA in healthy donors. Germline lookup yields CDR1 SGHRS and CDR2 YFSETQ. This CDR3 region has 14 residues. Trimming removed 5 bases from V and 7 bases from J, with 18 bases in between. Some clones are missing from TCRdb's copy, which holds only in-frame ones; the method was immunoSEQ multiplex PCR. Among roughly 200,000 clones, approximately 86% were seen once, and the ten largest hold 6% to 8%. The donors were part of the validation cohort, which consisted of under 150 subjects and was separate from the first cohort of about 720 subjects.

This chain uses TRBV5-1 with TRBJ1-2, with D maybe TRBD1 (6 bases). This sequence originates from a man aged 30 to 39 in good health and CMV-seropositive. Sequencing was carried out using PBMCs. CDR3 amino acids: CASRGQNSLPGYTF. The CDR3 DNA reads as TGCGCCAGCAGGGGACAAAATTCTTTACCTGGCTACACCTTC.